The clone carrying this TCR beta chain was recorded only once. The CDR3 spans 12 residues. Between the trimmed V and J ends, which lost 4 bases and 4 bases, there was a span of 7 bases. Germline V gene lookup returns CDR1 SEHNR and CDR2 FQNEAQ (reference sequence). The data belong to a study of blood T cell repertoires in COVID-19. In the authors' workflow: Reference gene primer amplification gave estimated nucleated cell counts. The table came from immunoSEQ multiplex PCR; TCRdb's copy has only in-frame clones and leaves some out. For V, J and clone size, that table is used; D and trimming come from the DNA. The sample lists a few hundred thousand clones; roughly 81% were seen once. The study recruited people aged about 18 to 89 years across approximately 23 US areas.

J is TRBJ1-1 and V is TRBV7-9; D is undetermined. The receptor's source is a woman in her 50s who had been exposed to COVID-19. Source material: PBMCs or T cells enriched from blood (not recorded which). The CDR3 bases are TGTGCCAGCAGCTCCGTGGCCACTGAAGCTTTCTTT. Residues: CASSSVATEAFF.